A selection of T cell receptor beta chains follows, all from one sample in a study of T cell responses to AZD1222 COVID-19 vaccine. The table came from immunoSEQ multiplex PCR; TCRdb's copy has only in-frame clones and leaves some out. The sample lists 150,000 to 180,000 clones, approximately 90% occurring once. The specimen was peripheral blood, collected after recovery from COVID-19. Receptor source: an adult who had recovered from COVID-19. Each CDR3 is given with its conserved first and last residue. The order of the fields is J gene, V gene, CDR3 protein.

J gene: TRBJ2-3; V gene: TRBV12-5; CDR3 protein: CASALGQGWDTQYF
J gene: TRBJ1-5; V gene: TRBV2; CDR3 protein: CASSWDYNQPQHF
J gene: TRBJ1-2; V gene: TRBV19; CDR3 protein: CASSRWDGYTF
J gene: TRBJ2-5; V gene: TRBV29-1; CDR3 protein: CSVAQGMETQYF
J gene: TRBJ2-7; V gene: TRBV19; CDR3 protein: CASSFSGVAGYEQYF
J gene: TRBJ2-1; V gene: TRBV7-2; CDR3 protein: CASSLDGGLGYNEQFF
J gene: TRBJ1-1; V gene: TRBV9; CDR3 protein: CASSIGTKNTEAFF
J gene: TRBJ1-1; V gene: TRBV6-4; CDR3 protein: CASRGRNTEAFF
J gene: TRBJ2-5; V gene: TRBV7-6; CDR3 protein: CASSLVAGGRRETQYF
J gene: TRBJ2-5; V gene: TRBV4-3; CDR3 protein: CASSQGGQETQYF
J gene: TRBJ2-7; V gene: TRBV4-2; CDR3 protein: CASSQDLPREQYF
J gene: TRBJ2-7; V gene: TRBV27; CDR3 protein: CASSSYSGSKDEQYF
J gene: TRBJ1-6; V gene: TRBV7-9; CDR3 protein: CASSSDGSSYNSPLHF
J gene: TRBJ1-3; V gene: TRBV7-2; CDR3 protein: CASSSPGPRNTIYF
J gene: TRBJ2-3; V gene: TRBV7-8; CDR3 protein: CASSPTDVRYTQYF
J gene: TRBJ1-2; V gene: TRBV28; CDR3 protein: CASSLWDPMGDGYTF
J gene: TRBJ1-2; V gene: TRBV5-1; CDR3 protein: CASSLAPGQGAYGYTF
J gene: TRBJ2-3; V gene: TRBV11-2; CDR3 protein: CASSLTGTDTQYF
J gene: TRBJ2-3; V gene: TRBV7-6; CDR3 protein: CASSLGTGTDTQYF
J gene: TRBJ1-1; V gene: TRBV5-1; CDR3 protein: CASSLAQQAPTLEAFF
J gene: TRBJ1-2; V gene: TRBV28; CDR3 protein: CASSLGGFEGTYGYTF
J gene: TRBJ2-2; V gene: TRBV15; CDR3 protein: CATSRALTGVAGELFF
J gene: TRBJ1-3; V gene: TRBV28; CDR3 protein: CASSPRTAYGNTIYF
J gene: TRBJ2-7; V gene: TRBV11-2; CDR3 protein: CASSFDRGRAYEQYF
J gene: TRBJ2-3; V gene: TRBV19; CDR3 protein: CASSFGLSTDTQYF
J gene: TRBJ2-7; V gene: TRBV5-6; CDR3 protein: CASSRARGPYEQYF
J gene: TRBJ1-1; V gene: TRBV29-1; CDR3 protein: CSTWTDEAFF
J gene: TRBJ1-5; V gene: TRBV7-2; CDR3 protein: CASSPDSVTSNPQHF
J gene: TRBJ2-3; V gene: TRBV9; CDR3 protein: CASSVQGLGGDTQYF
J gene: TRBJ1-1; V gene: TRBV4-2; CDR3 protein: CASSQQIPGQINTEAFF
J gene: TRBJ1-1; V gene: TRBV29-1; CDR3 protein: CSVERNGREAFF
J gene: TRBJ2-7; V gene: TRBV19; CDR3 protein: CASSMGQPNSYEQYF
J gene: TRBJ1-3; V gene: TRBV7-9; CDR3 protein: CASSPPGGGGNTIYF
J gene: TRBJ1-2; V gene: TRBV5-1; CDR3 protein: CASSLSGAGDGYTF
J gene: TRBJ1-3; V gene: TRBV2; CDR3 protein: CASTGQGTGNTIYF
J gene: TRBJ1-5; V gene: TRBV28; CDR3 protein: CASSSDGPIRGGQPQHF
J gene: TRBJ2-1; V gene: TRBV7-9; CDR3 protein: CASSLRAVVLHNEQFF
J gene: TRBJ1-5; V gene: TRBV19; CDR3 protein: CASSMVAGGVNQPQHF
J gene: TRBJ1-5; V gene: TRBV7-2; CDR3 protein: CASSLALGYQPQHF
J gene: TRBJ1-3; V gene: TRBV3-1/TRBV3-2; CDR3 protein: CASSQEPGGGNTIYF
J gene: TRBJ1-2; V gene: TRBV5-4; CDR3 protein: CASSLDLALGYGYTF
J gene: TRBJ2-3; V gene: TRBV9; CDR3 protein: CASSVASTTTDTQYF
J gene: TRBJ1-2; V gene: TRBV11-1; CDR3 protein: CASSLVPGGYGYTF